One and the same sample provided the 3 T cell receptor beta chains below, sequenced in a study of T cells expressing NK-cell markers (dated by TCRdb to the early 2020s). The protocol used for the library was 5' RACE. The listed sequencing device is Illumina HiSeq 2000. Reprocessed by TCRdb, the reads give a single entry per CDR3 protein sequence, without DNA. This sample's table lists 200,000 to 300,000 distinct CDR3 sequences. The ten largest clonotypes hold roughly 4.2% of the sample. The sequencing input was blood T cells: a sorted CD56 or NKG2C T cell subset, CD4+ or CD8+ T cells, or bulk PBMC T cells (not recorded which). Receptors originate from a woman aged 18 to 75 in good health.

CDR3 sequence: CASSPPFYTDTQYF. The chain joins TRBV18 to TRBJ2-3. The CDR3 extends over 14 amino acids. The V gene's germline CDR1 is KGHSH and CDR2 LQKENI.

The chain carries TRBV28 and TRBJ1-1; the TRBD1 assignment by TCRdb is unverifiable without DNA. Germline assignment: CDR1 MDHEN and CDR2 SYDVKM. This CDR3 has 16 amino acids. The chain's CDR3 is CASRPRDRAANTEAFF.

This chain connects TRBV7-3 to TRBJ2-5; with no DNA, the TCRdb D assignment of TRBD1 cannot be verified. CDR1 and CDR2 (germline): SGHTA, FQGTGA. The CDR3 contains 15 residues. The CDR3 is CASGEVPGTRETQYF. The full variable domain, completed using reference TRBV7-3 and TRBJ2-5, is GAGVSQTPSNKVTEKGKYVELRCDPISGHTALYWYRQSLGQGPEFLIYFQGTGAADDSGLPNDRFFAVRPEGSVSTLKIQRTERGDSAVYLCASGEVPGTRETQYFGPGTRLLVL.